This T cell receptor (beta chain) is drawn from a study of shared clonotypes between healthy human individuals. Only CD45RO-negative cells positively selected for CCR7 counted as naive CD8 cells, so terminally differentiated effector memory CD45RA+ cells were excluded. The protocol was immunoSEQ multiplex PCR, while the TCRdb copy is restricted to in-frame clones and leaves out a portion. In the table there are millions of clones, about 92% of which are singletons. V lost 8 bases and J 6 bases, leaving 13 bases between the germline ends. The CDR3 extends over 12 amino acids. The germline V gene has CDR1 SGHAT and CDR2 FQNNGV.

The sample consisted of naive CD8+ T cells from PBMCs. The receptor's source is a man aged 18 to 29 in good health. Some clones in this sample may be carry-over from other donors' samples. This chain joins TRBV11-2 and TRBJ1-2; maybe TRBD1 (6 bases). The DNA for the CDR3 is TGTGCCAGCTTCCAGGGGAGGGATGGCTACACCTTC. It specifies CASFQGRDGYTF.